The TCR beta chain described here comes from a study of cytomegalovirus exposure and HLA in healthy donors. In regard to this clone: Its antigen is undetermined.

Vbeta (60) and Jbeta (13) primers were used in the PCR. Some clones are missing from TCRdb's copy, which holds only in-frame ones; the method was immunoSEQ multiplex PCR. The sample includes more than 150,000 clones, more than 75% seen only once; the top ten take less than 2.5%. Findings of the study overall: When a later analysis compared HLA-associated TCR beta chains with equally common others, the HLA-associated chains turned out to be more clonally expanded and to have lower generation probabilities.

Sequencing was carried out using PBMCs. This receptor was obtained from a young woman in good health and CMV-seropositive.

CDR3 nucleotide sequence: TGTGCCAGCAGCGTAAAACAGGGCTACTATGGCTACACCTTC. This encodes CASSVKQGYYGYTF. The chain carries TRBV7-9 and TRBJ1-2; D might be TRBD1 (6 bases). The CDR3 is made up of 14 amino acids. Germline-derived CDR1 and CDR2 are SEHNR and FQNEAQ (reference sequence). V was cut by 5 bases and J by 3 bases, with 13 bases left in between.